The T cell receptor (beta chain) described here comes from a study of CD8 T cell repertoires and HIV-1 epitope variants. As for the study in general: Epitopes were three Gag families plus Nef HW9 and YT9. Whole-study results and caveats: Beta chains alone show antigen proliferation, not cytokine profile or function.

V was cut by 0 bases and J by 2 bases, with 10 bases left in between. Germline CDR1 LNHNV, CDR2 YYDKDF (reference sequence). The CDR3 covers 15 residues. As to this clone: The target antigen is unknown.

On the immunoSEQ platform, TCR beta CDR3s were sequenced at survey depth. The method was immunoSEQ multiplex PCR; TCRdb's version includes in-frame clones alone and lacks a portion of them. This sample has thousands of clones, with about two thirds found just once. The TCR sequence derives from a male donor with HIV. The material sequenced was cultured CD8+ T cells derived from PBMCs. The chain recombines TRBV15 with TRBJ1-1, with no clear D. This CDR3 is CATSRDRGLNTEAFF. CDR3 bases: TGTGCCACCAGCAGAGACCGGGGTTTAAACACTGAAGCTTTCTTT.